The 8 T cell receptor beta chains listed next were all sequenced from one sample in a study of blood T cell repertoires in COVID-19 (TCRdb year 2020). Library preparation was by the immunoSEQ multiplex PCR assay. In TCRdb, the immuneACCESS table is reduced to in-frame sequences with V and J assigned. These tables do not hold every clone; where another copy was compared, an unresolved V gene accounts for under half, and the others remain unexplained. Within this sample are 150,000 to 200,000 clones, with roughly 85% of them counted one time only. 7% to 10% of the sample comes from the top ten. Sequenced input: peripheral blood. The receptors stem from a man in his fifties with active or convalescent COVID-19.

This chain joins TRBV14 and TRBJ1-2, with D unresolved. Between the trimmed V and J ends, which lost 0 bases and 3 bases, there was a span of 5 bases. Germline assignment: CDR1 SGHDN and CDR2 FVKESK. This CDR3 is 13 amino acids long. The chain's CDR3 is CASSQDSYYGYTF. As DNA, the CDR3 is TGTGCCAGCAGCCAAGATTCATACTATGGCTACACCTTC.

The chain links TRBV2 to TRBJ2-7; 7 bases align to TRBD1. After removal of 5 bases from V and 4 bases from J, the junction contained 2 bases not matched to a gene. CDR3 length: 12 amino acids. CDR1 and CDR2 from the germline V gene are SNHLY and FYNNEI. The CDR3 DNA follows: TGTGCCAGCAGTAGACAGGGATACGAGCAGTACTTC. This sequence encodes CASSRQGYEQYF.

The rearrangement joins TRBV30 to TRBJ2-7, with 10 bases fitting TRBD1. The CDR3 runs 16 residues. The J segment lost 4 bases and the V segment lost 7 bases, leaving 16 bases of the junction unmatched. Germline V gene lookup returns CDR1 GTSNPN and CDR2 SVGIG (reference sequence). Here the CDR3 DNA reads TGTGCCTTCAAACTAAAAGGGGGACAGGGGAGGTACGAGCAGTACTTC. The encoded protein is CAFKLKGGQGRYEQYF.

CDR3 sequence reads: CASSHPGQGEFQPQHF. In nucleotides, the CDR3 is TGTGCCAGCAGCCACCCGGGACAGGGGGAGTTTCAGCCCCAGCATTTT. The chain is built from TRBV14 and TRBJ1-5; the match to TRBD1 covers 11 bases. The CDR3 length is 16 residues. The trim removed 3 bases at V and 6 bases at J, leaving 7 bases unmatched. The germline CDR1 and CDR2 sequences are SGHDN and FVKESK.

The chain employs TRBV3-1 (or the pseudogene TRBV3-2) and TRBJ2-7; 9 nucleotides agree with TRBD1. V lost 4 bases, J lost 6 bases, and 4 bases stayed unmatched. This CDR3 is built from 13 residues. CDR1 is LGHDT and CDR2 is YNNKEL in the germline V gene (reference sequence). This CDR3 reads CASSLGDRAEQYF. The CDR3 DNA reads TGTGCCAGCAGCCTAGGGGACAGGGCCGAGCAGTACTTC.

The chain joins TRBV7-2 to TRBJ2-3, with D hard to call. Between the trimmed V and J ends, which lost 5 bases and 4 bases, there was a span of 16 bases. The germline gives CDR1 SGHTA, CDR2 FQGNSA. The CDR3 has 15 amino acids. The CDR3 region has the DNA TGTGCCAGCAGCGTCGGCGCCAGGTCGTCAGATACGCAGTATTTT. This codes for CASSVGARSSDTQYF.

The chain links TRBV6-5 to TRBJ1-1, with 7 bases matching TRBD1. The germline CDR1 and CDR2 sequences are MNHEY and SVGAGI. Trimming removed 2 bases from V and 7 bases from J; junction bases left unmatched: 7. The CDR3 sequence is 14 residues long. CDR3 coding DNA: TGTGCCAGCAGTTACGGGCAGGGGGAGGATGAAGCTTTCTTT. Protein sequence: CASSYGQGEDEAFF.

The J gene is TRBJ2-2, the V gene TRBV6-4; 7 bases fit TRBD2. Germline CDR1 MRHNA, CDR2 SNTAGT. The CDR3 runs to 16 residues. Germline trimming cut 8 bases from V and 0 bases from J; bases unmatched to any gene: 9. The CDR3 is CASRQSGTTNTGELFF. The CDR3 DNA is TGTGCCAGCCGTCAAAGCGGGACTACGAACACCGGGGAGCTGTTTTTT.